The rows below give T cell receptor beta chains drawn from one sample of a study of T cells in Graves' hyperthyroidism and ophthalmopathy. TCRdb processed the multiplex PCR reads anew with MiXCR; each CDR3 protein has one entry. The repertoire holds 340,000 or so distinct CDR3 sequences, 20% to 25% seen once, with about 50% in the top ten. The sequenced sample was blood. Source of these receptors: a woman aged 45-59 years with Graves' hyperthyroidism. Each CDR3 is given with its conserved first and last residue. Each record gives: V gene, clone size, J gene, D gene, CDR3 DNA, CDR3 protein. D genes are given only for firm matches. Part of the rows lack a size; the others show once, few, many or a class for expanded clones.

TRBV7-3	few	TRBJ2-1	TRBD2	TGTGCCAGCAGCTTATTTACGGGAGGCTATAATGAGCAGTTCTTC	CASSLFTGGYNEQFF
TRBV6-5	many	TRBJ1-5	TRBD1	TGTGCCAGCAGAAGGACAGGGTGGTATCAGCCCCAGCATTTT	CASRRTGWYQPQHF
TRBV9	many	TRBJ1-2	TRBD1	TGTGCCAGCAGCGATGACAGGGTCGGCTACACCTTC	CASSDDRVGYTF
TRBV7-6	-	TRBJ2-7	-	TGTGCCAGCAGCTTCCAGGACGGACATGTCTCCTACGAGCAGTACTTC	CASSFQDGHVSYEQYF
TRBV7-7	many	TRBJ1-1	-	TGTGCTAGCACCTGGAAGTCTTTCTTT	CASTWKSFF
TRBV19	few	TRBJ2-1	TRBD2	TGTGCCAGTAGTATACAACAGGGCCGCGGGACTAGATACAATGAGCAGTTCTTC	CASSIQQGRGTRYNEQFF
TRBV28	-	TRBJ2-5	-	TGTGCCAGCAGTTTCCGAGGGGAAGAGACCCAGTACTTC	CASSFRGEETQYF
TRBV6-2/TRBV6-3	-	TRBJ1-5	TRBD1	TGTGCCAGCAGTTACTCCCCGGGACAGCCTTTTCAGCCCCAGCATTTT	CASSYSPGQPFQPQHF
TRBV7-2	few	TRBJ1-2	-	TGTGCCAGCAGCTTTCCTGACAGGATTGCGGGCTACACCTTC	CASSFPDRIAGYTF
TRBV28	many	TRBJ2-1	-	TGTGCCAGCAGTTTATGGGGATACGAGCAGTTCTTC	CASSLWGYEQFF
TRBV20-1	once	TRBJ2-2	-	TGCAGTGCTAGAGGGGAGGGGACAGGAGACACCGGGGAGCTGTTTTTT	CSARGEGTGDTGELFF
TRBV24-1	-	TRBJ2-5	TRBD2	TGTGCCACCAGTGATTTGCCCAGCGGGAGACTCCAAGAGACCCAGTACTTC	CATSDLPSGRLQETQYF
TRBV9	few	TRBJ2-1	-	TGTGCCAGCAGCAGGGTCGGAAAGAATGAGCAGTTCTTC	CASSRVGKNEQFF
TRBV7-2	many	TRBJ2-3	-	TGTGCCAGCAGCTTACCTCAGCCGCCGGGTACGCAGTATTTT	CASSLPQPPGTQYF
TRBV12-3/TRBV12-4	-	TRBJ1-5	-	TGTGCCAGCAGTTTAACGGACAATCAGCCCCAGCGTTTT	CASSLTDNQPQRF
TRBV28	many	TRBJ2-2	TRBD1	TGTGCCAGCAGTTCAGGGGGCCCCGGGGAGCTGTTTTTT	CASSSGGPGELFF
TRBV29-1	few	TRBJ1-2	-	TGCAGCGTTGAGAGGGGCATAAACTATGGCTACACCTTC	CSVERGINYGYTF
TRBV12-5	-	TRBJ1-5	-	TGTGCTAGTGGTTTGCCACGGTCAGGTAGCAATCAGCCCCAGCATTTT	CASGLPRSGSNQPQHF
TRBV2	-	TRBJ2-7	TRBD2	TGTGCCAGCAGGGAAACTAGCGGATCCTACGAGCAGTACTTC	CASRETSGSYEQYF
TRBV29-1	many	TRBJ2-7	-	TGCAGCGTTGCGAACTACGAGCAGTACTTC	CSVANYEQYF
TRBV3-1	many	TRBJ2-7	TRBD1	TGTGCCAGCAGCCAACCAAGGACAGGGAGCTCCTACGAGCAGTACTTC	CASSQPRTGSSYEQYF
TRBV7-2	many	TRBJ2-3	-	TGTGCCAGCACTATGGGATACATGCGAACAGATACGCAGTATTTT	CASTMGYMRTDTQYF
TRBV30	many	TRBJ1-1	-	TGTGCCTGGAGGGGGAACCACTTGAACACTGAAGCTTTCTTT	CAWRGNHLNTEAFF
TRBV3-1	many	TRBJ2-1	-	TGTGCCAGCAGCCAAGTAACTGGGGGCCACGAGCAGTTCTTC	CASSQVTGGHEQFF
TRBV28	-	TRBJ1-1	-	TGTGCCAGCAGTGAGGTACCGGGTGAAGCTTTCTTT	CASSEVPGEAFF
TRBV25-1	few	TRBJ1-1	-	TGTGCCAGCAGTGGTTCCTTAAACACTGAAGCTTTCTTT	CASSGSLNTEAFF
TRBV11-1	-	TRBJ2-1	TRBD2	TGTGCCAGCAGCGCGACTAGCGGGTGGGGCAATGAGCAGTTCTTC	CASSATSGWGNEQFF
TRBV6-1	few	TRBJ2-5	-	TGTGCCAGCAAGATACAGGGATCCCAAGAGACCCAGTACTTC	CASKIQGSQETQYF
TRBV6-5	few	TRBJ2-6	-	TGTGCCAGCAGTTACTGGGACGCATCTAGCTCTGGGGCCAACGTCCTGACTTTC	CASSYWDASSSGANVLTF